This T cell receptor (beta chain) was observed in a study of cytomegalovirus exposure and HLA in healthy donors. PCR employed 60 Vbeta and 13 Jbeta primers. This table comes from immunoSEQ multiplex PCR, and its TCRdb copy is limited to in-frame clones, with some not included. The sample yields 55,000 to 65,000 clones, 85% seen once. V was clipped by 1 base and J by 0 bases; unmatched bases: 3. The germline CDR1 and CDR2 sequences are SGHNT and YYREEE (reference sequence). This CDR3 spans 16 amino acids. This clone was observed a few times. Antigen unknown. Study-wide findings and caveats: The study flagged fewer than 200 TCR beta chains as cytomegalovirus-associated.

The sequenced sample consisted of PBMCs. This sequence joins TRBV5-4 and TRBJ2-3, with 9 bases lining up with TRBD2. This receptor was obtained from a female donor in good health and CMV-seronegative. The CDR3 bases are TGTGCCAGCAGCTTGTCGAGCGGGGGGAGCACAGATACGCAGTATTTT. Translated, it gives CASSLSSGGSTDTQYF.